The clone carrying this TCR beta chain has ten or more counts. Antigen: not known. Patients were excluded for uncontrolled infection, other autoimmune disease, pregnancy or lactation. Out of approximately 10 ml of fresh peripheral blood came the PBMCs. This record comes from a study of T cells in Graves' hyperthyroidism and ophthalmopathy. Study-wide findings and caveats: Before onset, ophthalmopathy was predicted by the model a median roughly 6.8 months earlier.

The CDR3 extends over 14 amino acids. Per the germline V gene, CDR1 is DFQATT and CDR2 is SNEGSKA (reference sequence). Trimming shortened V by 0 bases and J by 4 bases, and 12 bases separated the two germline ends. Using RNA transcripts as the source, TCR beta CDR3 regions were amplified. An initial round of RT-PCR targeting the TCR CDR3 relied on the HTBI primer set. TCRdb recomputed calls from the multiplex PCR reads with MiXCR, one row per CDR3 protein. The table has approximately 400,000 distinct CDR3 sequences, approximately 14% seen once. J is TRBJ1-1 and V is TRBV20-1; weak D call: TRBD1 (6 bases). The clonotype comes from a woman younger than 30 with Graves' hyperthyroidism. The material sequenced was blood. The CDR3: CSARDVEGVTEAFF. The DNA of the CDR3 is TGCAGTGCTAGAGACGTGGAGGGGGTCACTGAAGCTTTCTTT.